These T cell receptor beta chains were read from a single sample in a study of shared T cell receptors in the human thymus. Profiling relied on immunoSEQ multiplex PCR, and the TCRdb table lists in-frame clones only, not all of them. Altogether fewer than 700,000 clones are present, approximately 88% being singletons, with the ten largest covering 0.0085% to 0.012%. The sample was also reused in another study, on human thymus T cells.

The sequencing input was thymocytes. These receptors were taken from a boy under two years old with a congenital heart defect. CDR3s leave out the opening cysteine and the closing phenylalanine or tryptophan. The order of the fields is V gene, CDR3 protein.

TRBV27,ASSAAGTAYNEQF
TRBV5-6,ASSGWRDGWNEQF
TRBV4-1,ASSQECNSSYEQY
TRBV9,ASSVGGWGTGEETQY
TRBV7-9,ASSARVADLRSYNEQF
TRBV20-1,SHNRVETQY
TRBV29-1,SVARQGAPITSSYEQY
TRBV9,ASSPRDREAYNEQF
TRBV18,ASSPLGQQGVPPYEQY
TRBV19,ASSLPPGGEGNTEAF
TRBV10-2,ASSEDSSGDTEAF
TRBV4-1,ASSQLQGYQPQH
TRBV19,ASSMTPRGLEGMDEQY
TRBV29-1,SAYLRTGGFYEQY
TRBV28,ASSSTPPVQFIQPQH
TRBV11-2,ASSHQGTGWGGEQF
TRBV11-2,ASSLDLSTKGTDTQY
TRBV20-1,SARGAIAF
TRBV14,ASSQVVEDNTYYEQY
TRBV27,ASTLTGTSGRLSSYNEQF
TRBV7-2,ASSLDPQGPYEQY
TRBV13,ASSSLLAYEQY
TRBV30,AWSTVTVNYGYT
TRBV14,ASSPRSGVRSGELF
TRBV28,ASSDPSEGARGQETQY
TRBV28,AIDGREVNSNQPQH
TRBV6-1,ATREKINYGYT
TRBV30,AWSAPGRGAVSEAF
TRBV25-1,ASSELGQGQLNTEAF
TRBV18,ASSTSEDTWYYGYT
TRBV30,AWSGGGTEAF
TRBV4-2,ASSQDRTSGSWSTDTQY
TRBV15,ATSRDSPLTYNEQF
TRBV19,ASSELPGQGTSGANVLT
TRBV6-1,ASSAGRGIGTDTQY
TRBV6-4,ASSDSGQAGTEAF
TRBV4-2,ASSQDGEPRVLSKNIQY
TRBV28,ASSLFGLAGGEQY
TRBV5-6,ASSLGRDSGANVLT
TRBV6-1,ASRRQQSQPQH
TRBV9,ASSVRLAHNEQF
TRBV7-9,ASSSDDRGQPQH
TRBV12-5,ASGLVPGQGAAGELF
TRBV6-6,ASSLRGGALTDTQY
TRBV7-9,ASSLCRLAGHQETQY
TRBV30,AWSLGLLPLAKNIQY
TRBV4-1,ASSLSSPRTGVRGYT
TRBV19,ASRRSGDTDTQY
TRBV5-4,ASAWGPRDIWSPYEQY
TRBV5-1,ASSLWTSGTKYYEQY
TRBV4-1,ASSQDKGLADTDTQY
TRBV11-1,ASSSLPYEQY
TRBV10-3,AIRVQGAWAF
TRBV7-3,ASSLRGGGQGVNYGYT
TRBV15,ATSRGEGAGAEDTQY